Shown below are 21 T cell receptor beta chains from a single sample sequenced in a study of CD8 T cell repertoires and HIV-1 epitope variants. TCRdb's table, derived via immunoSEQ multiplex PCR, lists solely in-frame clones and lacks some. The table shows thousands of clones, with around 64% occurring only once. Their specific antigens are unknown. The specimen was cultured CD8+ T cells derived from PBMCs. Source of these receptors: a male donor with HIV.

The chain recombines TRBV7-8 with TRBJ2-5; possibly TRBD2 for D (6 bases). The V end was cut by 5 bases, the J end by 1 base, with 14 bases between. Germline CDR1 and CDR2: SGHVS and FQNEAQ. The length of the CDR3 is 15 residues. The CDR3 region is CASSPRRGFQETQYF. CDR3 nucleotide sequence: TGTGCCAGCAGCCCAAGGAGGGGATTCCAAGAGACCCAGTACTTC.

The genes are TRBV11-2 and TRBJ1-1; no firm D call. Trimming took 5 bases from V and 1 from J, leaving 8 bases between them. In germline, CDR1 is SGHAT, CDR2 FQNNGV. CDR3 length equals 13 residues. CDR3 residues: CASSHMTNTEAFF. CDR3 nucleotide sequence: TGTGCCAGCAGCCATATGACGAACACTGAAGCTTTCTTT. Drawing the rest from reference TRBV11-2 and TRBJ1-1, the complete variable domain is EAGVAQSPRYKIIEKRQSVAFWCNPISGHATLYWYQQILGQGPKLLIQFQNNGVVDDSQLPKDRFSAERLKGVDSTLKIQPAKLEDSAVYLCASSHMTNTEAFFGQGTRLTVV.

This rearrangement joins TRBV28 to TRBJ1-5; 7 nucleotides line up with TRBD1. Germline CDR1 and CDR2: MDHEN and SYDVKM. The CDR3 is 17 amino acids. J lost 0 bases, V lost 8 bases, and 13 bases had no gene match. The DNA for the CDR3 is TGTGCCAGCCACAGGGGAGGGGCCGAATATAGCAATCAGCCCCAGCATTTT. Protein product: CASHRGGAEYSNQPQHF.

This chain connects TRBV7-2 to TRBJ2-7; D assignment may be TRBD1 or TRBD2 (5 bases each). Per the germline V gene, CDR1 is SGHTA and CDR2 is FQGNSA. This CDR3 spans 15 amino acids. The ends were cut back, 5 bases at V and 4 bases at J, with 18 bases in the middle. The CDR3 coding sequence is TGTGCCAGCAGCACAGGAGGCCTCGCGAATTACGAGCAGTACTTC. The encoded protein is CASSTGGLANYEQYF.

The chain has TRBV28 and TRBJ2-1, with a possible D match to TRBD1 (6 bases). V lost 5 bases to trimming and J lost 6 bases, with 17 bases between them. In germline, CDR1 is MDHEN, CDR2 SYDVKM. The CDR3 length is 15 residues. The CDR3: CASSARTEKVNEQFF. The CDR3, as DNA: TGTGCCAGCAGTGCCCGGACAGAAAAGGTCAATGAGCAGTTCTTC.

This chain connects TRBV7-9 to TRBJ2-3, with D unclear. Germline V CDR1 and CDR2: SEHNR, FQNEAQ (reference sequence). V was pared by 4 bases and J by 3 bases, with 5 bases between. The CDR3 extends over 12 amino acids. As DNA, the CDR3 is TGTGCCAGCAGCTCCGGGACAGATACGCAGTATTTT. Translation gives CASSSGTDTQYF.

This chain connects TRBV7-9 to TRBJ1-4; D might be TRBD1 (6 bases). Germline CDR1 is SEHNR and CDR2 is FQNEAQ (reference sequence). The CDR3 contains 16 residues. V lost 4 bases, J lost 8 bases, and 20 bases lay in between. The CDR3 reads CASSSRVGGSKEKLFF. CDR3 nucleotides: TGTGCCAGCAGCTCCAGGGTCGGGGGCTCCAAAGAAAAACTGTTTTTT.

The chain carries TRBV4-3 and TRBJ2-7; TRBD2 is a possible D gene (6 bases). Germline loops: CDR1 LGHNA, CDR2 YSLEER. V was pared by 0 bases and J by 0 bases, with 18 bases between. This CDR3 has 18 residues. The CDR3 nucleotides read TGCGCCAGCAGCCAAGACTTTGGGACTTCTGGGGTCTCCTACGAGCAGTACTTC. Translating it yields CASSQDFGTSGVSYEQYF.

This clone was counted a few times. The chain has TRBV28 and TRBJ2-1; TRBD1 matches 10 bases. V shed 3 bases and J 10 bases; nucleotides not matched to a gene: 6. This CDR3 is 14 amino acids long. Per germline, CDR1 MDHEN and CDR2 SYDVKM. The CDR3 protein is CASSLTGGEYEQFF. In nucleotides, the CDR3 is TGTGCCAGCAGTTTGACAGGGGGCGAATACGAGCAGTTCTTC. The full variable domain, rest sourced from reference TRBV28 and TRBJ2-1, is DVKVTQSSRYLVKRTGEKVFLECVQDMDHENMFWYRQDPGLGLRLIYFSYDVKMKEKGDIPEGYSVSREKKERFSLILESASTNQTSMYLCASSLTGGEYEQFFGPGTRLTVL.

This clone was seen only a few times. V is TRBV19 and J is TRBJ1-1; 9 bases are a match to TRBD1. J lost 3 bases, V lost 5 bases, and 1 base had no gene match. In germline, CDR1 is LNHDA, CDR2 SQIVND (reference sequence). This CDR3 is built from 13 residues. The CDR3 spells CASSYRGHTEAFF. The CDR3 coding sequence is TGTGCCAGTAGTTACAGGGGGCACACTGAAGCTTTCTTT.

This chain links TRBV30 with TRBJ2-1; 10 bases map to TRBD1. J gave up 16 bases and V 3 bases, and 6 bases lay outside the gene matches. The CDR3 runs to 11 residues. Germline CDR1 and CDR2: GTSNPN and SVGIG (reference sequence). CDR3 residues: CAWSSGTGDFF. The CDR3 bases are TGTGCCTGGAGCAGCGGGACAGGGGATTTCTTC.

The chain has TRBV27 and TRBJ1-2; D is unclear. The CDR3 extends over 14 amino acids. CDR1 MNHEY and CDR2 SMNVEV come from the germline V gene (reference sequence). Trimming stripped 3 bases from V and 8 bases from J, with 16 bases between. The CDR3 reads CASSFWPLSDGYTF. CDR3 sequence (DNA): TGTGCCAGCAGTTTCTGGCCTCTGTCTGACGGCTACACCTTC.

This chain connects TRBV15 to TRBJ1-5; 7 positions match TRBD1. J was trimmed by 3 bases and V by 9 bases; bases with no gene match: 8. Germline V gene sequence: CDR1 LNHNV, CDR2 YYDKDF (reference sequence). The CDR3 runs to 14 residues. In nucleotides, the CDR3 is TGTGCCACAAGGGACAGCGGCCTCAATCAGCCCCAGCATTTT. Its translation is CATRDSGLNQPQHF.

This sequence joins TRBV9 and TRBJ2-2, with D unresolved. There are 12 residues in the CDR3. Germline-derived CDR1 and CDR2 are SGDLS and YYNGEE. V dropped 0 bases and J dropped 7 bases, with 4 bases sitting between them. CDR3 nucleotide sequence: TGTGCCAGCAGCGTAGATGTCGGGGAGCTGTTTTTT. The encoded protein is CASSVDVGELFF.

V is TRBV10-2 and J is TRBJ2-7; the D call may be TRBD1 or TRBD2 (6 bases each). Germline V lookup: CDR1 WSHSY, CDR2 SAAADI. This CDR3 comprises 14 residues. V was trimmed by 3 bases and J by 4 bases, leaving 13 bases between them. CDR3 coding DNA: TGCGCCAGCAGTGAAGGGGGGTTGATTTACGAGCAGTACTTC. Protein product: CASSEGGLIYEQYF.

This chain's CDR3 is CASSQVISGGTDTQYF. The CDR3 DNA reads TGTGCCAGCAGCCAAGTTATTAGCGGGGGAACAGATACGCAGTATTTT. This rearrangement joins TRBV4-2 to TRBJ2-3, with 9 nucleotides matching TRBD2. The CDR3 has 16 amino acids. Germline trimming cut 1 base from V and 3 bases from J; bases unmatched to any gene: 5. Germline V gene lookup returns CDR1 LGHNA and CDR2 YNFKEQ.

The V gene is TRBV2, the J gene TRBJ2-3, with a tentative D call TRBD2 (7 bases). This CDR3 contains 15 residues. Germline CDR1 and CDR2: SNHLY and FYNNEI. Trimming stripped 8 bases from V and 3 bases from J, with 18 bases between. The CDR3 DNA is TGTGCCAGCCGAATGGGAGGGGGTTGGACAGATACGCAGTATTTT. It yields the protein CASRMGGGWTDTQYF.

This clone came up a few times. This sequence joins TRBV7-3 and TRBJ2-1; 9 bases line up with TRBD1. CDR3 length equals 16 residues. Germline lookup yields CDR1 SGHTA and CDR2 FQGTGA. V gave up 2 bases and J gave up 0 bases; unmatched junction bases: 2. CDR3 sequence reads: CASSLAGQGSYNEQFF. The CDR3 DNA sequence: TGTGCCAGCAGCTTAGCGGGACAGGGCTCCTACAATGAGCAGTTCTTC.

This rearrangement joins TRBV28 to TRBJ1-1; D call uncertain. Germline-derived CDR1 and CDR2 are MDHEN and SYDVKM. The CDR3 sequence is 12 residues long. Trimming removed 7 bases from V and 1 base from J, with 7 bases in between. As DNA, the CDR3 is TGTGCCAGCACCGTCGAGAACACTGAAGCTTTCTTT. Residues: CASTVENTEAFF.

The V gene is TRBV23-1, the J gene TRBJ1-1, with a possible D match to TRBD1 (5 bases). TRBV23-1 is known as an ORF, though its function is uncertain. Deletions cut 1 base from V and 0 bases from J, with 21 bases between. This CDR3 contains 19 residues. In DNA, the CDR3 is TGCGCCAGCAGTCAATTTCCAACAGGAGATTTTAACATGAACACTGAAGCTTTCTTT. Translated: CASSQFPTGDFNMNTEAFF.

This chain joins TRBV6-6 and TRBJ2-5; 10 bases match TRBD1. V lost 5 bases and J lost 5; bases outside the gene matches: 8. CDR3 length: 15 residues. Germline CDR1 is MNHNY and CDR2 is SVGAGI (reference sequence). CDR3 amino acids: CASSHRQGAQETQYF. DNA of the CDR3: TGTGCCAGCAGTCACAGACAGGGGGCCCAGGAGACCCAGTACTTC.